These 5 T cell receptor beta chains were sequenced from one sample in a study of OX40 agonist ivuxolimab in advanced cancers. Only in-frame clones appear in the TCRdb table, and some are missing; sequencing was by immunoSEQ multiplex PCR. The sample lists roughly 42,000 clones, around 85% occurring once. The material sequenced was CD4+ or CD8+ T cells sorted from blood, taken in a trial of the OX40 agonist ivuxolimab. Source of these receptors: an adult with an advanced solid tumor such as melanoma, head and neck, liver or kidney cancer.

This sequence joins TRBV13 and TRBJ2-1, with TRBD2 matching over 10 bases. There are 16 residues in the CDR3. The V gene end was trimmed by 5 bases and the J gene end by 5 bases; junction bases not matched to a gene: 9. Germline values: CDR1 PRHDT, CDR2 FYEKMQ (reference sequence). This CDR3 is CASSDLAGGRNNEQFF. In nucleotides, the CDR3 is TGTGCCAGCAGCGACTTAGCGGGGGGCCGGAACAATGAGCAGTTCTTC.

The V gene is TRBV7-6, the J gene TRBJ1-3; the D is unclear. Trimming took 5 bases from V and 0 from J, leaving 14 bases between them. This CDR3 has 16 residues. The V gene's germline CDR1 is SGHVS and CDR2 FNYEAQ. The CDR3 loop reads CASSPGPGYSGNTIYF. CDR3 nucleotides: TGTGCCAGCAGCCCTGGACCGGGATACTCTGGAAACACCATATATTTT.

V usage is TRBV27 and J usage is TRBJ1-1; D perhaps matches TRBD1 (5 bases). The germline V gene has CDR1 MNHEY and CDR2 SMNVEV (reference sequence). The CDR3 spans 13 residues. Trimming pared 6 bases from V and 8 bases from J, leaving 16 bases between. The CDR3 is CASSYRGGREAFF. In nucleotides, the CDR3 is TGTGCCAGCAGCTACCGGGGCGGACGAGAAGCTTTCTTT.

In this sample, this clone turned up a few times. CDR3 in amino acids: CASSTGTSGINTQYF. Here the CDR3 DNA reads TGTGCCAGCAGCACCGGGACTTCCGGTATAAATACGCAGTATTTT. V is TRBV5-4 and J is TRBJ2-3, with D possibly matching TRBD2 (6 bases). Trimming shortened V by 4 bases and J by 7 bases, and 19 bases separated the two germline ends. The CDR3 sequence is 15 residues long. Germline-derived CDR1 and CDR2 are SGHNT and YYREEE (reference sequence).

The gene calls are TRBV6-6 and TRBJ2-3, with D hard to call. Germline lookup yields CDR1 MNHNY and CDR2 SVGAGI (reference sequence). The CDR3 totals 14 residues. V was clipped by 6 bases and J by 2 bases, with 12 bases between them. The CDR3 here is CASSLTTLTDTQYF. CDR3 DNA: TGTGCCAGCAGCCTGACGACCCTCACAGATACGCAGTATTTT.